This TCR beta chain was captured by sequencing in a study of T cell changes during pregnancy in multiple sclerosis. Trimming stripped 2 bases from V and 6 bases from J, with 9 bases between. This CDR3 has 13 residues. The germline V gene encodes CDR1 SGHAT and CDR2 FQDESV (reference sequence). Libraries were prepared by immunoSEQ multiplex PCR; TCRdb keeps only in-frame clonotypes and omits some of them. The sample carries 90,000 to 100,000 clones, 92% recorded once. The V call is TRBV11-1, the J call TRBJ2-3; D unresolved. The TCR sequence derives from a female donor in good health, enrolled as a control in a pregnancy study. The sequencing used peripheral blood, collected after pregnancy. CDR3 in amino acids: CASSLQFQDTQYF. In DNA, the CDR3 is TGTGCCAGCAGCTTACAGTTCCAGGATACGCAGTATTTT. Full variable domain (outside the CDR3, taken from reference TRBV11-1 and TRBJ2-3): EAEVAQSPRYKITEKSQAVAFWCDPISGHATLYWYRQILGQGPELLVQFQDESVVDDSQLPKDRFSAERLKGVDSTLKIQPAELGDSAMYLCASSLQFQDTQYFGPGTRLTVL.